Following are 10 T cell receptor beta chains from one sample sequenced in a study of CXCR3-negative and CXCR3-positive naive CD8 T cells. Through 5' RACE with UMI labels, the TRB cDNA libraries were prepared. TCRdb re-called the 5' RACE reads and shows each CDR3 protein once, DNA omitted. Seen in this sample are 90,000 to 95,000 distinct CDR3 sequences; the ten most common clones hold around 1.8%. Sample: naive CXCR3- CD8+ T cells from blood. The subset here: CD45RO-CCR7+CD27+CD95- naive CD8+ T cells lacking CXCR3 (TNR3-). All receptors derive from a human donor in good health. Some clones in this sample may be carry-over from other donors' samples.

The chain couples TRBV7-9 to TRBJ2-7. Germline V gene data show CDR1 as SEHNR and CDR2 as FQNEAQ (reference sequence). This CDR3 has 15 amino acids. This CDR3 is CASSLGTGASYEQYF.

This rearrangement joins TRBV28 to TRBJ1-1; lacking DNA, the TRBD1 call made by TCRdb goes unchecked. Germline CDR1 is MDHEN and CDR2 is SYDVKM. The CDR3 is 16 residues long. CDR3 in amino acids: CASSFRVGTGYTEAFF.

This chain links TRBV30 with TRBJ2-3; the D call of TRBD2 rests on TCRdb alone, since no DNA is present to check it. The germline CDR1 and CDR2 sequences are GTSNPN and SVGIG (reference sequence). This CDR3 region has 13 residues. The CDR3 region is CAWTPPGADTQYF.

The chain employs TRBV24-1 and TRBJ1-2; TCRdb's assignment of TRBD1 cannot be checked, as there is no DNA. Germline loops: CDR1 KGHDR, CDR2 SFDVKD. The CDR3 spans 16 residues. CDR3: CATSDRQGLLNYGYTF.

This chain uses TRBV6-2 or TRBV6-3 with TRBJ2-7; TCRdb's D call, TRBD1, is unchecked because there is no DNA. This CDR3 has 13 residues. Germline CDR1 and CDR2: MNHEY and SVGEGT. The CDR3 protein is CASSFGASYEQYF.

J is TRBJ2-5 and V is TRBV7-9; the TRBD2 assignment by TCRdb is unverifiable without DNA. The CDR3 length is 14 residues. Germline V CDR1 and CDR2: SEHNR, FQNEAQ (reference sequence). The CDR3 spells CASSLVEGQETQYF.

The chain uses TRBV5-5 and TRBJ2-1; TCRdb lists TRBD1, though no DNA is available to test this call. This CDR3 spans 13 amino acids. Germline V gives CDR1 SGHKS, CDR2 YYEKEE (reference sequence). CDR3 region: CASIPGGGAEQFF.

The J gene is TRBJ2-1, the V gene TRBV7-6. Germline lookup yields CDR1 SGHVS and CDR2 FNYEAQ. This CDR3 has 16 amino acids. CDR3 sequence: CASSSRSDGSYNEQFF.

The chain combines TRBV14 with TRBJ2-2. Looked up from germline, CDR1 is SGHDN and CDR2 is FVKESK. The CDR3 spans 15 residues. The CDR3 region is CASSQEDRISGELFF.

The V and J genes are TRBV7-2 and TRBJ2-1; TCRdb returns TRBD1, unconfirmable since there is no DNA. This CDR3 region has 17 residues. Germline CDR1 reads SGHTA; CDR2 reads FQGNSA. CDR3 in amino acids: CASSLVPAPGLGDEQFF.